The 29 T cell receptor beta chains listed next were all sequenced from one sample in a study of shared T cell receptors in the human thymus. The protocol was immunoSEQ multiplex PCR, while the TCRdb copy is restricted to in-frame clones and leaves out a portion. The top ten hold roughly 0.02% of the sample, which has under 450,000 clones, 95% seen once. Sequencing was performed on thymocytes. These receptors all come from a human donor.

This CDR3 reads CASSLDPRDRNTEAFF. The CDR3 nucleotides are TGTGCCAGCAGCTTAGATCCGCGTGACAGAAACACTGAAGCTTTCTTT. The chain couples TRBV11-2 to TRBJ1-1; tentatively, D is TRBD1 (5 bases). Germline V gene lookup returns CDR1 SGHAT and CDR2 FQNNGV. V shed 0 bases and J shed 2 bases, with 13 bases lying between them. CDR3 length: 16 amino acids. The full variable domain, its missing parts supplied by reference TRBV11-2 and TRBJ1-1, is EAGVAQSPRYKIIEKRQSVAFWCNPISGHATLYWYQQILGQGPKLLIQFQNNGVVDDSQLPKDRFSAERLKGVDSTLKIQPAKLEDSAVYLCASSLDPRDRNTEAFFGQGTRLTVV.

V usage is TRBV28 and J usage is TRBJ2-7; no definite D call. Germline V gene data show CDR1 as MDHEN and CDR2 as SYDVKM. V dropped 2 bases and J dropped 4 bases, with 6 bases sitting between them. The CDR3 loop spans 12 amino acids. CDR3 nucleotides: TGTGCCAGCAGTTTACCGGAGTACGAGCAGTACTTC. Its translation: CASSLPEYEQYF.

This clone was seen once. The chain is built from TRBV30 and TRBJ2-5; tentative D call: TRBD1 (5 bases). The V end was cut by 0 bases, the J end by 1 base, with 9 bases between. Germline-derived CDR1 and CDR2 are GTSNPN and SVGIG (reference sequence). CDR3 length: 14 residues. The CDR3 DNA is TGTGCCTGGAGTGTACCTGACAGCCAAGAGACCCAGTACTTC. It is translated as CAWSVPDSQETQYF.

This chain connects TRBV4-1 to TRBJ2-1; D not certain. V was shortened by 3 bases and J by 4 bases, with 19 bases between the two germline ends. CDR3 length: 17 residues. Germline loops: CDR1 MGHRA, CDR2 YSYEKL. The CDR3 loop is CASSQIAETHFYNEQFF. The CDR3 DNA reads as TGCGCCAGCAGCCAGATCGCCGAGACACACTTTTACAATGAGCAGTTCTTC.

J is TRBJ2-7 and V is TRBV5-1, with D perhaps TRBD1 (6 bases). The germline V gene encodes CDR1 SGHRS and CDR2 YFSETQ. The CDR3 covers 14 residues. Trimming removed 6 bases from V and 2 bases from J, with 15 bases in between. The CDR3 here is CASIPTQGPYEQYF. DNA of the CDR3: TGCGCCAGCATCCCCACACAGGGACCCTACGAGCAGTACTTC.

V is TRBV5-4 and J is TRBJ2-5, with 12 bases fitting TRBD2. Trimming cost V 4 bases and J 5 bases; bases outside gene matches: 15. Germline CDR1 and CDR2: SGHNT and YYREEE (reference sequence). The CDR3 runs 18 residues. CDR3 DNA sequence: TGTGCCAGCAGCCCGGTGTCGTCGACTAGCGGGAGACGGGAGACCCAGTACTTC. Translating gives CASSPVSSTSGRRETQYF.

CDR3 in DNA: TGCGCCAGCAGCTTGGGGCCAGCGGACTCCTACAATGAGCAGTTCTTC. It specifies CASSLGPADSYNEQFF. This chain uses TRBV5-1 with TRBJ2-1; maybe TRBD2 (5 bases). From germline, CDR1 is SGHRS and CDR2 YFSETQ. The CDR3 length is 16 residues. The V gene lost 0 bases and the J gene lost 0 bases, with 10 bases spanning the gap.

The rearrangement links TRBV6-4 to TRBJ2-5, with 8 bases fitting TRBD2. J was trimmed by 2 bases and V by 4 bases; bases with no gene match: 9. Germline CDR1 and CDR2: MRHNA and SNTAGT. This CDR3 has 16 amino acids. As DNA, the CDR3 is TGTGCCAGCAGTGGAGATCCAGCGGGAGAGCAAGAGACCCAGTACTTC. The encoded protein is CASSGDPAGEQETQYF.

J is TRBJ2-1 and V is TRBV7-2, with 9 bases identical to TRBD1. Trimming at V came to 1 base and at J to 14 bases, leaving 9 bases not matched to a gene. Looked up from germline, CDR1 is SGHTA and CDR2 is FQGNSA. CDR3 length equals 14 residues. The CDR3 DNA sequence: TGTGCCAGCAGCTTAGGGGGTAAAACAGGGGGCGAGTTCTTC. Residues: CASSLGGKTGGEFF.

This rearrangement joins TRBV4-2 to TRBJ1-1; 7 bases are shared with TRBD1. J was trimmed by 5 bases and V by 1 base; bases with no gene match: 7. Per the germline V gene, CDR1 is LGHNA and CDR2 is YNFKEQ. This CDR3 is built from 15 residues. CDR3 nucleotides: TGTGCCAGCAGCCAAGCAGACAGGGAGGGGACTGAAGCTTTCTTT. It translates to CASSQADREGTEAFF.

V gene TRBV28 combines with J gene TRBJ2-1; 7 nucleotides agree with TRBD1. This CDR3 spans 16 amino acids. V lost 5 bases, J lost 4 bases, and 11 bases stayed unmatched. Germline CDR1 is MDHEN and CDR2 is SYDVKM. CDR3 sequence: CASSEHRDSEYNEQFF. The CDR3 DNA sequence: TGTGCCAGCAGTGAGCACCGGGACAGCGAGTACAATGAGCAGTTCTTC.

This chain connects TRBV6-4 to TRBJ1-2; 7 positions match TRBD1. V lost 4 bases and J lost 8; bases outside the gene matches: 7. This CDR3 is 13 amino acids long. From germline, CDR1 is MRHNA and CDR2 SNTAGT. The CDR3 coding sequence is TGTGCCAGCAGTGGACAGGGTGTTGTAGGCTACACCTTC. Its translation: CASSGQGVVGYTF.

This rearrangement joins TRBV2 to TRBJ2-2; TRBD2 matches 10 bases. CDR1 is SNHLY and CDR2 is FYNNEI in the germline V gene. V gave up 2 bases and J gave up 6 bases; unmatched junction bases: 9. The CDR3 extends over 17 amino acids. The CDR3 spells CASSETSLAGVAGELFF. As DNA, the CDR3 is TGTGCCAGCAGTGAAACAAGCCTAGCGGGAGTGGCCGGGGAGCTGTTTTTT.

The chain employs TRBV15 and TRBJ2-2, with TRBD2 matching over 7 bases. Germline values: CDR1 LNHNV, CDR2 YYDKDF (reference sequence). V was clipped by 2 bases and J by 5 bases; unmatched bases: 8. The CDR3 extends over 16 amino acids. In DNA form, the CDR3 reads TGTGCCACCAGCAGAATAGGTGGACTAGGGACCGGGGAGCTGTTTTTT. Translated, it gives CATSRIGGLGTGELFF.

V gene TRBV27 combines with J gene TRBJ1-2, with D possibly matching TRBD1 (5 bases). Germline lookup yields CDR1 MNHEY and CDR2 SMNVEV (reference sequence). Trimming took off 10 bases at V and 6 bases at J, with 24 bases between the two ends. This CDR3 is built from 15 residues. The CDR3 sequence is CAIQGVIYGGNGYTF. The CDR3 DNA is TGTGCCATCCAAGGGGTGATCTATGGAGGAAATGGCTACACCTTC.

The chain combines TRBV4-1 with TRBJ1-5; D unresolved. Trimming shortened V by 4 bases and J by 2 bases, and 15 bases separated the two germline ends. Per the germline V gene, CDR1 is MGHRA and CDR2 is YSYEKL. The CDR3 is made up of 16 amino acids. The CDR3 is CASSRIFGVGNQPQHF. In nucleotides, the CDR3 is TGCGCCAGCAGCCGGATTTTCGGGGTGGGCAATCAGCCCCAGCATTTT.

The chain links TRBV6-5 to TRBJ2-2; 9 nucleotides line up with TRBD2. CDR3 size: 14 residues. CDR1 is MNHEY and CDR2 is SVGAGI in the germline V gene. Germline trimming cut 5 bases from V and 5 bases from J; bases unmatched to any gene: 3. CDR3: CASSRLADTGELFF. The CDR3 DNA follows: TGTGCCAGCAGTAGACTAGCGGATACCGGGGAGCTGTTTTTT.

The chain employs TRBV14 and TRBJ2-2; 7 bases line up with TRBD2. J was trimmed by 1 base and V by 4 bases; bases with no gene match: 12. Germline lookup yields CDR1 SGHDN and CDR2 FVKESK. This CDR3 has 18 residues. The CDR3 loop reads CASSPNPIGLVNTGELFF. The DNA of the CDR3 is TGTGCCAGCAGCCCTAACCCTATCGGACTAGTGAACACCGGGGAGCTGTTTTTT. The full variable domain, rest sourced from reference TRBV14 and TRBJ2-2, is EAGVTQFPSHSVIEKGQTVTLRCDPISGHDNLYWYRRVMGKEIKFLLHFVKESKQDESGMPNNRFLAERTGGTYSTLKVQPAELEDSGVYFCASSPNPIGLVNTGELFFGEGSRLTVL.

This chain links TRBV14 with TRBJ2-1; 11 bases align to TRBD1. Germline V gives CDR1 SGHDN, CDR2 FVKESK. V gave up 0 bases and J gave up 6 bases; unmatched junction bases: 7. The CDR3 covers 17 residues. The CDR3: CASSQDNRGQGVNEQFF. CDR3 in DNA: TGTGCCAGCAGCCAAGACAATAGGGGACAGGGGGTCAATGAGCAGTTCTTC.

CDR3 region: CASSYDRAARGYTF. CDR3 DNA: TGTGCCAGCAGCTATGACAGGGCGGCACGAGGCTACACCTTC. The chain employs TRBV14 and TRBJ1-2; TRBD1 agrees at 7 bases. There are 14 residues in the CDR3. Germline values: CDR1 SGHDN, CDR2 FVKESK. The junction had 11 bases not matched to a gene; V was cut back by 5 bases and J by 8 bases. The complete variable domain, with remaining parts taken from reference TRBV14 and TRBJ1-2, reads EAGVTQFPSHSVIEKGQTVTLRCDPISGHDNLYWYRRVMGKEIKFLLHFVKESKQDESGMPNNRFLAERTGGTYSTLKVQPAELEDSGVYFCASSYDRAARGYTFGSGTRLTVV.

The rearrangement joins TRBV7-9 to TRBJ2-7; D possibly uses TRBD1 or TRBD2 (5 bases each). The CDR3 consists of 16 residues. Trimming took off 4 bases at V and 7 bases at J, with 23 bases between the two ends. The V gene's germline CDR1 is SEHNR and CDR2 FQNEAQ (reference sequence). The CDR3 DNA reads TGTGCCAGCAGCTCCGACCCGGGACGAGGGCTACGTGAGCAGTACTTC. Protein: CASSSDPGRGLREQYF.

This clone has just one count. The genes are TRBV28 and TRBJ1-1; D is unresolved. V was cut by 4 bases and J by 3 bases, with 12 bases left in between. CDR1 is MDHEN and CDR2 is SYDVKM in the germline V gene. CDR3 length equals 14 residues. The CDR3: CASSYGVDDTEAFF. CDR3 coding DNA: TGTGCCAGCAGTTACGGAGTCGATGACACTGAAGCTTTCTTT.

The CDR3 protein is CASTPWDRTKETQYF. The CDR3 nucleotides read TGCGCCAGCACCCCCTGGGACAGAACTAAAGAGACCCAGTACTTC. V gene TRBV5-1 combines with J gene TRBJ2-5; 7 nucleotides align to TRBD1. Germline CDR1 is SGHRS and CDR2 is YFSETQ. The CDR3 runs to 15 residues. Trimming at V came to 6 bases and at J to 3 bases, leaving 11 bases not matched to a gene.

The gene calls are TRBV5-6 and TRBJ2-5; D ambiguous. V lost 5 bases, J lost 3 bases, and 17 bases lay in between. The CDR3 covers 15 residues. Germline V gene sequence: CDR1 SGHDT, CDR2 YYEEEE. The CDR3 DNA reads TGTGCCAGCAGGGGAACTGACCTCAGAAAAGAGACCCAGTACTTC. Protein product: CASRGTDLRKETQYF.

The CDR3 sequence: CASSEGVLAGGRWETQYF. The CDR3 DNA reads TGTGCCAGCAGTGAAGGGGTACTAGCGGGAGGGCGGTGGGAGACCCAGTACTTC. The V gene is TRBV25-1, the J gene TRBJ2-5; 13 bases fit TRBD2. CDR3 length: 18 amino acids. Germline-derived CDR1 and CDR2 are MGHDK and SYGVNS. Trimming cost V 2 bases and J 5 bases; bases outside gene matches: 11.

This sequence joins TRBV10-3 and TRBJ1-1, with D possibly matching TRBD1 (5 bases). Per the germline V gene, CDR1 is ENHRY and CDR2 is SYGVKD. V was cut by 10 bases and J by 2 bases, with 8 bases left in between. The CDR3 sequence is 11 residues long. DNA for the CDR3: TGTGCCACGGGGGACAACACTGAAGCTTTCTTT. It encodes CATGDNTEAFF.

The CDR3 is CSARESRGYTF. The CDR3 DNA follows: TGCAGTGCTAGAGAATCCCGGGGCTACACCTTC. The chain combines TRBV20-1 with TRBJ1-2; D gene unclear. Trimming took off 0 bases at V and 8 bases at J, with 7 bases between the two ends. The CDR3 contains 11 residues. The germline CDR1 and CDR2 sequences are DFQATT and SNEGSKA (reference sequence).

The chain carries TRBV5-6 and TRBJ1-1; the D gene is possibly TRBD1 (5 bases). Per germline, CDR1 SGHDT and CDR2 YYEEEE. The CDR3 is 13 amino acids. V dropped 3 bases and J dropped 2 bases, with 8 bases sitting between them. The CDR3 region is CASSWDGNTEAFF. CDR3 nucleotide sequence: TGTGCCAGCAGCTGGGACGGAAACACTGAAGCTTTCTTT.

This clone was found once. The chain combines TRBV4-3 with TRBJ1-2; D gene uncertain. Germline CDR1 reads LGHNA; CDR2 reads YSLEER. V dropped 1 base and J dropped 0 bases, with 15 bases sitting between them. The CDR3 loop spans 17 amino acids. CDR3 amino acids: CASSQVPPTPANYGYTF. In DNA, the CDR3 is TGCGCCAGCAGCCAAGTTCCCCCCACACCCGCTAACTATGGCTACACCTTC.